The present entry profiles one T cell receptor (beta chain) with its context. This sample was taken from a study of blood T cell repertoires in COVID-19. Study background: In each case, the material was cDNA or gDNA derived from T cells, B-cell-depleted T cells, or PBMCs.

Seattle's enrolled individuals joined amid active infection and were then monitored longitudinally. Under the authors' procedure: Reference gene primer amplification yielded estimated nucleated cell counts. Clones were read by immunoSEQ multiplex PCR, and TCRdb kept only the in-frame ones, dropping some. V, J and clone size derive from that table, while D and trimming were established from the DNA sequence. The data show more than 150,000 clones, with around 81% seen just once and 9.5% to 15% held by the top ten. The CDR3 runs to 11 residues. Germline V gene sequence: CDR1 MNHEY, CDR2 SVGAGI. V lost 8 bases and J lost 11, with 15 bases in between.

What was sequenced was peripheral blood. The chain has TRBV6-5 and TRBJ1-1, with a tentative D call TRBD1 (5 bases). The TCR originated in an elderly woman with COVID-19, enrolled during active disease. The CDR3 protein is CASESRGRAFF. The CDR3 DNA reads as TGTGCCAGCGAAAGTAGGGGTCGGGCTTTCTTT.